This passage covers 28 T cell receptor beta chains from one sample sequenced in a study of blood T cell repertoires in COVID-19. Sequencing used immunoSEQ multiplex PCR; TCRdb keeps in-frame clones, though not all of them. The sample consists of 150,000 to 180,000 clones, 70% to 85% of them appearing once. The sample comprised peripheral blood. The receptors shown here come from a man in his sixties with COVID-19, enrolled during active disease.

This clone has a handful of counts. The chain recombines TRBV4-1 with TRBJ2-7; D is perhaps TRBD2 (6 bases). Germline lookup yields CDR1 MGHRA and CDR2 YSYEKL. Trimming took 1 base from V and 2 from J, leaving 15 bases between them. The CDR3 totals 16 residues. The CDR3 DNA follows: TGCGCCAGCAGCCAAGGGTTTGCCGGGGGAACCTACGAGCAGTACTTC. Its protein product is CASSQGFAGGTYEQYF.

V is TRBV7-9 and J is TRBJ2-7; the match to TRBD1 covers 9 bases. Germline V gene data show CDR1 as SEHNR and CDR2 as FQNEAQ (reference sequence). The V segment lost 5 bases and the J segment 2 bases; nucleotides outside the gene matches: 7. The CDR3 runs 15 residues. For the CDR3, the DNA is TGTGCCAGCAGCCCTGACAGGACAGGGGCCTACGAGCAGTACTTC. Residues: CASSPDRTGAYEQYF.

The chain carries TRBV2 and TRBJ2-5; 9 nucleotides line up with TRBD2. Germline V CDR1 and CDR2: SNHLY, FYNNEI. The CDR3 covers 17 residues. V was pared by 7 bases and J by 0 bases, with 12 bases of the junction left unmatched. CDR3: CASNQASGAQYQETQYF. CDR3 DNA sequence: TGTGCCAGCAATCAGGCTAGCGGGGCCCAGTACCAAGAGACCCAGTACTTC.

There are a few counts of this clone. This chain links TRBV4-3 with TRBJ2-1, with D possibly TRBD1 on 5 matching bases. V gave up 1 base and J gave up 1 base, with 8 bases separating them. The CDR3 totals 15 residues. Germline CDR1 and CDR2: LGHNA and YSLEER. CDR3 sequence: CASSQVQGSYNEQFF. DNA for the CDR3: TGCGCCAGCAGCCAAGTCCAGGGATCCTACAATGAGCAGTTCTTC.

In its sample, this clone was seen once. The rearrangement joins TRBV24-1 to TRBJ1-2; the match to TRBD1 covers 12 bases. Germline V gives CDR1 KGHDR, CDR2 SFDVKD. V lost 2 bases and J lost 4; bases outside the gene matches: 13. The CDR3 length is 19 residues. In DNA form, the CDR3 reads TGTGCCACCAGTGATTCGCCGGGACAGGGGGCAAGAGGAATCTATGGCTACACCTTC. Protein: CATSDSPGQGARGIYGYTF.

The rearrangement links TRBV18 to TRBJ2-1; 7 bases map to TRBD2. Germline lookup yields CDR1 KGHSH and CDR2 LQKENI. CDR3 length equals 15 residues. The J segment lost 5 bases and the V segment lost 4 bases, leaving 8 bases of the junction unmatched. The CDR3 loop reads CASSLGLVQDNEQFF. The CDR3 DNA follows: TGTGCCAGCTCACTCGGACTAGTCCAAGACAATGAGCAGTTCTTC.

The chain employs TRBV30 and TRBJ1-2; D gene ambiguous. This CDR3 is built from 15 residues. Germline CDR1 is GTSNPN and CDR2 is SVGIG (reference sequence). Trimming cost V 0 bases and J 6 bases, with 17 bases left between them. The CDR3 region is CAWSVFPAGRDGYTF. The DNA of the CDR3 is TGTGCCTGGAGTGTATTCCCAGCGGGTCGGGATGGCTACACCTTC.

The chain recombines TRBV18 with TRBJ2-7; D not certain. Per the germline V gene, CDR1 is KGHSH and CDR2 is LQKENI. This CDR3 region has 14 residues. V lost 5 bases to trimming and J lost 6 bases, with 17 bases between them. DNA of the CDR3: TGTGCCAGCTCATCAATCGGCGCGCGCGGCGAGCAGTACTTC. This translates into CASSSIGARGEQYF.

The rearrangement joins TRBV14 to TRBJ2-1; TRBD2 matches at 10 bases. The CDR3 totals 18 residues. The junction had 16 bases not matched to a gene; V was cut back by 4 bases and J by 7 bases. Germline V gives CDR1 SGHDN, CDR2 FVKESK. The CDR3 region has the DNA TGTGCCAGCAGCCCAAGTCGACTAGCGGGTTTTAATCCTAATGAGCAGTTCTTC. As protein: CASSPSRLAGFNPNEQFF.

CDR3 bases: TGTGCCAGCAGCCCTCTCCGGGACAGGGGTAACTATGGCTACACCTTC. It encodes CASSPLRDRGNYGYTF. The chain links TRBV7-3 to TRBJ1-2; 10 nucleotides align to TRBD1. Germline loops: CDR1 SGHTA, CDR2 FQGTGA. J lost 1 base, V lost 5 bases, and 7 bases had no gene match. CDR3 size: 16 residues.

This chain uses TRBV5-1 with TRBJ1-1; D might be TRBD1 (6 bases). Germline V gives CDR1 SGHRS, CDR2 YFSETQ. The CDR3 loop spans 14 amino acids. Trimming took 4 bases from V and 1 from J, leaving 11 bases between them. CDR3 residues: CASSIQGPNTEAFF. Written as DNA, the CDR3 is TGCGCCAGCAGCATACAGGGACCGAACACTGAAGCTTTCTTT.

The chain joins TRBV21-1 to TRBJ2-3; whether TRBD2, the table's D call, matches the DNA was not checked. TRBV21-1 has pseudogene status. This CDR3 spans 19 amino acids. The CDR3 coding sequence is TGTGCCAGCAGCAAAGGGTGCCTAGCGGGAGGCCCCCACACAGATACGCAGTATTTT. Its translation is CASSKGCLAGGPHTDTQYF.

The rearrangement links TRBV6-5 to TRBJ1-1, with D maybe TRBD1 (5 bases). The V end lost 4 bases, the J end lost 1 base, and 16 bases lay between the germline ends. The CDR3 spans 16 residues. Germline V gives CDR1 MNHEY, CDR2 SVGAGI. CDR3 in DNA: TGTGCCAGCAGTTCCGGGGGACTGATCACGAACACTGAAGCTTTCTTT. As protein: CASSSGGLITNTEAFF.

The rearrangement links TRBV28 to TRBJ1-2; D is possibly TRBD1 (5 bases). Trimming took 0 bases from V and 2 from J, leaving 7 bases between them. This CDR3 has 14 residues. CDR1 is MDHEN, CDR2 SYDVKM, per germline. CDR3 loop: CASSLWTDNYGYTF. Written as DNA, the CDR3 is TGTGCCAGCAGTTTATGGACAGACAACTATGGCTACACCTTC.

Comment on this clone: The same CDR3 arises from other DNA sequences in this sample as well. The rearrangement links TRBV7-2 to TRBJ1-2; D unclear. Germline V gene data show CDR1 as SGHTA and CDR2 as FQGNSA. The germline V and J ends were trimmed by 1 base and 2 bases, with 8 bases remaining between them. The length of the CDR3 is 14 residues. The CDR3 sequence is CASSLGVTNYGYTF. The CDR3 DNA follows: TGTGCCAGCAGCTTAGGTGTGACAAACTATGGCTACACCTTC.

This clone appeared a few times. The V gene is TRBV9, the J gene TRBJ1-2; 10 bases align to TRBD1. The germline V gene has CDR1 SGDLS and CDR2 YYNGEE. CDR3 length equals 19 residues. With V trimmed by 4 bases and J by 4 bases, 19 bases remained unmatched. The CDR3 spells CASSPPPYNRDRGSYGYTF. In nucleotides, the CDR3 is TGTGCCAGCAGCCCACCTCCCTATAACCGGGACAGGGGTAGCTATGGCTACACCTTC. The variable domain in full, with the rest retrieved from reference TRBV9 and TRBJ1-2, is DSGVTQTPKHLITATGQRVTLRCSPRSGDLSVYWYQQSLDQGLQFLIQYYNGEERAKGNILERFSAQQFPDLHSELNLSSLELGDSALYFCASSPPPYNRDRGSYGYTFGSGTRLTVV.

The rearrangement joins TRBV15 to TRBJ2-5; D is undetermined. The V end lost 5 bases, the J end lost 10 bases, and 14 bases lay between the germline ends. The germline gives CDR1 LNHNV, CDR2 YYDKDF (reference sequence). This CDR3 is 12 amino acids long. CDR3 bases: TGTGCCACCAGCTTAGACACGGTGAGCCAGTACTTC. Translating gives CATSLDTVSQYF. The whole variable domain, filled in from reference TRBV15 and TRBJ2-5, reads DAMVIQNPRYQVTQFGKPVTLSCSQTLNHNVMYWYQQKSSQAPKLLFHYYDKDFNNEADTPDNFQSRRPNTSFCFLDIRSPGLGDTAMYLCATSLDTVSQYFGPGTRLLVL.

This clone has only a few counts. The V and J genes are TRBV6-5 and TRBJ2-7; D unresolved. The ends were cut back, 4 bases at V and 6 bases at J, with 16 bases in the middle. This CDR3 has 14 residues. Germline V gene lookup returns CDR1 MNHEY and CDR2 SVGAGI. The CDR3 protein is CASSLSTPPSEQYF. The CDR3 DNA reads TGTGCCAGCAGTTTGAGTACCCCCCCCTCCGAGCAGTACTTC.

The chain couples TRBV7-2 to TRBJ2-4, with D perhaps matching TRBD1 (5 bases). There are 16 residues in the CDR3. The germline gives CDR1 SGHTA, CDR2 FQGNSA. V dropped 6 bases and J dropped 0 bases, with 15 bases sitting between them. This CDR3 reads CASSSTAIVAKNIQYF. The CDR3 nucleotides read TGTGCCAGCAGTTCGACAGCAATCGTAGCCAAAAACATTCAGTACTTC.

CDR3 region: CASSPTPGGSQGDTQYF. Here the CDR3 DNA reads TGTGCCAGCAGCCCCACACCAGGGGGCTCCCAGGGAGATACGCAGTATTTT. The chain recombines TRBV9 with TRBJ2-3; TRBD1 matches 8 bases. The germline V gene has CDR1 SGDLS and CDR2 YYNGEE. With V trimmed by 4 bases and J by 5 bases, 15 bases remained unmatched. The CDR3 consists of 17 residues.

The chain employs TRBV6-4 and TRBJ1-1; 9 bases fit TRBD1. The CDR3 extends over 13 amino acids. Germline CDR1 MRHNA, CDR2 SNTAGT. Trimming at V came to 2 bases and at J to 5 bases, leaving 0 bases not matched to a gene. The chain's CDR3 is CASSDDRGTEAFF. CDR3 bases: TGTGCCAGCAGTGACGACAGGGGGACTGAAGCTTTCTTT.

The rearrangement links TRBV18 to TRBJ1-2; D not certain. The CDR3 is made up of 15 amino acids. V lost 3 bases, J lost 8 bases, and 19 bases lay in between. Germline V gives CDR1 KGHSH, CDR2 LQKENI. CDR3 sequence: CASSPPTSSDLGYTF. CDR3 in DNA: TGTGCCAGCTCACCTCCGACGTCGTCGGACTTAGGCTACACCTTC.

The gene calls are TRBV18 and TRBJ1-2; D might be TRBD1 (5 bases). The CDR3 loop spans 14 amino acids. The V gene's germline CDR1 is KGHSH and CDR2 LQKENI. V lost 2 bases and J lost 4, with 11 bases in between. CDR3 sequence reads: CASSPGAEGYGYTF. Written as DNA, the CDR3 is TGTGCCAGCTCACCAGGGGCGGAGGGCTATGGCTACACCTTC.

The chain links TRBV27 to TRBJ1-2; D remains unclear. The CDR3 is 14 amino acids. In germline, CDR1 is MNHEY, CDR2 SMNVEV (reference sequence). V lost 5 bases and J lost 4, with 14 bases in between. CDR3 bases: TGTGCCAGCAGTCAAACCCCGGGTTCCTATGGCTACACCTTC. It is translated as CASSQTPGSYGYTF.

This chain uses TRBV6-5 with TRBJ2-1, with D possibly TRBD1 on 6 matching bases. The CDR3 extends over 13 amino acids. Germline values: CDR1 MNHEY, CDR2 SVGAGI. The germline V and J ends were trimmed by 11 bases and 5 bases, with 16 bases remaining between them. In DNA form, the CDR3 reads TGTGCCTTCACTTGGGGGCTACACAATGAGCAGTTCTTC. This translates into CAFTWGLHNEQFF.

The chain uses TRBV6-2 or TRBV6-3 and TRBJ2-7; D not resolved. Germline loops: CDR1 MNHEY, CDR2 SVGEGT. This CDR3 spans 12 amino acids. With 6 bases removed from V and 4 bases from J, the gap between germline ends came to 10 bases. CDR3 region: CASSHSRYEQYF. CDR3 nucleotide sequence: TGTGCCAGCAGCCACAGCAGGTACGAGCAGTACTTC.

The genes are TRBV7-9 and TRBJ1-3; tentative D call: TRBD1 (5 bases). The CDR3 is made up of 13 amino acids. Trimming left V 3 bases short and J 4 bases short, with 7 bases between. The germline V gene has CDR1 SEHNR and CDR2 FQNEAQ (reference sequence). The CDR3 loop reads CASSFRGGNTIYF. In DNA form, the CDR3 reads TGTGCCAGCAGCTTCCGGGGGGGAAACACCATATATTTT.

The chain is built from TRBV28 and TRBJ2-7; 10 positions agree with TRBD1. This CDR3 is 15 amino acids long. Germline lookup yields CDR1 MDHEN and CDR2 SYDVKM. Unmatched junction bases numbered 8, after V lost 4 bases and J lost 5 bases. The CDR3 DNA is TGTGCCAGCAGTTCCCCCGTGACAGGGGGCAACGAGCAGTACTTC. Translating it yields CASSSPVTGGNEQYF.